Below, 15 T cell receptor beta chains from the same sample are listed, as sequenced in a study of cytomegalovirus exposure and HLA in healthy donors (dated by TCRdb to the late 2010s). The library relied on the immunoSEQ multiplex PCR assay. The clones in this table, taken by TCRdb from immuneACCESS, are in-frame only. Not every clone is retained; where verified, under half of the shortfall comes from an unresolved V gene, and the cause of the rest is unknown. In all, the sample holds some 60,000 clones, and 85% to 95% of those were seen once. The ten largest clones represent around 4.5% of the sample. The sequenced sample consisted of PBMCs. These receptors were obtained from a man younger than 35 in good health and CMV-seropositive.

This chain links TRBV7-9 with TRBJ1-1, with D unresolved. Between the trimmed V and J ends, which lost 0 bases and 7 bases, there was a span of 12 bases. The CDR3 loop spans 14 amino acids. Germline CDR1 SEHNR, CDR2 FQNEAQ (reference sequence). The CDR3 loop reads CASSLAGGVIEAFF. The CDR3 nucleotides read TGTGCCAGCAGCTTAGCGGGCGGGGTTATTGAAGCTTTCTTT.

The rearrangement joins TRBV7-2 to TRBJ2-5, with D perhaps TRBD2 (7 bases). The CDR3 has 15 amino acids. Germline V gene sequence: CDR1 SGHTA, CDR2 FQGNSA. The V gene lost 1 base and the J gene lost 5 bases, with 14 bases spanning the gap. CDR3 nucleotide sequence: TGTGCCAGCAGCTTAGTGTGGGGGGGCGGCGAGACCCAGTACTTC. This sequence encodes CASSLVWGGGETQYF.

The chain uses TRBV4-1 and TRBJ2-7; D remains unclear. The CDR3 is 11 residues long. Germline V gene lookup returns CDR1 MGHRA and CDR2 YSYEKL. The ends were cut back, 1 base at V and 6 bases at J, with 4 bases in the middle. The chain's CDR3 is CASSQVAEQYF. The CDR3 coding sequence is TGCGCCAGCAGCCAAGTAGCCGAGCAGTACTTC.

This chain's CDR3 is CASSTGQGGTEAFF. The CDR3 nucleotides are TGTGCCAGCAGCACGGGACAGGGAGGGACTGAAGCTTTCTTT. The chain couples TRBV7-2 to TRBJ1-1, with 9 bases lining up with TRBD1. The CDR3 is 14 residues long. Germline lookup yields CDR1 SGHTA and CDR2 FQGNSA. V gave up 5 bases and J gave up 5 bases; unmatched junction bases: 6.

This clone was picked up one time. The chain uses TRBV7-6 and TRBJ1-6, with 7 bases matching TRBD1. This CDR3 contains 16 residues. The V gene's germline CDR1 is SGHVS and CDR2 FNYEAQ. Trimming removed 0 bases from V and 7 bases from J; junction bases left unmatched: 6. In nucleotides, the CDR3 is TGTGCCAGCAGCTTAGCACCGCCAGGGGGAAATTCACCCCTCCACTTT. It encodes CASSLAPPGGNSPLHF.

The V call is TRBV27, the J call TRBJ2-7; D might be TRBD1 (6 bases). Trimming removed 5 bases at V and 3 bases at J, with 20 bases between. Germline V lookup: CDR1 MNHEY, CDR2 SMNVEV (reference sequence). This CDR3 is 16 amino acids long. The CDR3 nucleotides are TGTGCCAGCAGTAACCTAGAGGGGGTCTACAGCTACGAGCAGTACTTC. Its translation: CASSNLEGVYSYEQYF.

The rearrangement uses TRBV25-1 and TRBJ2-1; 11 bases line up with TRBD2. Germline trimming cut 3 bases from V and 1 base from J; bases unmatched to any gene: 5. The CDR3 contains 17 residues. Germline loops: CDR1 MGHDK, CDR2 SYGVNS. The CDR3 reads CASSDRTSGRSYNEQFF. In nucleotides, the CDR3 is TGTGCCAGCAGTGATCGGACTAGCGGGCGTTCCTACAATGAGCAGTTCTTC.

V and J are TRBV10-2 and TRBJ2-3, with D uncertain. Per germline, CDR1 WSHSY and CDR2 SAAADI. V was pared by 4 bases and J by 0 bases, with 8 bases between. The CDR3 sequence is 14 residues long. CDR3 sequence (DNA): TGCGCCAGCAGTGCGTCAGCTAGCACAGATACGCAGTATTTT. This encodes CASSASASTDTQYF.

The genes are TRBV10-3 and TRBJ2-3; 8 nucleotides match TRBD2. Trimming at V came to 3 bases and at J to 5 bases, leaving 7 bases not matched to a gene. This CDR3 region has 15 residues. Germline V gives CDR1 ENHRY, CDR2 SYGVKD. Here the CDR3 reads CAISDPAGVKDTQYF. The CDR3 nucleotides are TGTGCCATCAGTGATCCAGCGGGAGTGAAAGATACGCAGTATTTT.

This clone has only a few counts. The V call is TRBV6-6, the J call TRBJ2-2; D not resolved. The CDR3 contains 15 residues. The V end lost 2 bases, the J end lost 1 base, and 8 bases lay between the germline ends. The germline CDR1 and CDR2 sequences are MNHNY and SVGAGI (reference sequence). The CDR3 DNA sequence: TGTGCCAGCAGTTACACGAGGTGGAACACCGGGGAGCTGTTTTTT. Residues: CASSYTRWNTGELFF.

The genes are TRBV19 and TRBJ2-1; 7 bases align to TRBD1. Germline CDR1 reads LNHDA; CDR2 reads SQIVND (reference sequence). CDR3 length: 16 amino acids. Germline trimming cut 1 base from V and 2 bases from J; bases unmatched to any gene: 5. In DNA, the CDR3 is TGTGCCAGTAGTATAGTAGGGACAGCCGCCTACAATGAGCAGTTCTTC. It translates to CASSIVGTAAYNEQFF.

The chain joins TRBV5-6 to TRBJ2-1; tentative D call: TRBD1 (6 bases). CDR1 is SGHDT and CDR2 is YYEEEE in the germline V gene. The CDR3 is 15 amino acids. Trimming stripped 4 bases from V and 1 base from J, with 12 bases between. The CDR3 loop is CASSILQGSYNEQFF. The CDR3 DNA sequence: TGTGCCAGCAGCATCCTACAGGGTTCCTACAATGAGCAGTTCTTC.

This chain links TRBV27 with TRBJ2-7; 8 bases match TRBD1. The germline gives CDR1 MNHEY, CDR2 SMNVEV (reference sequence). CDR3 length: 15 residues. V was clipped by 0 bases and J by 2 bases; unmatched bases: 3. As DNA, the CDR3 is TGTGCCAGCAGTTTATCGGGACAGGTGACCTACGAGCAGTACTTC. It codes for CASSLSGQVTYEQYF.

A word on this clone: This sample also contains other DNA sequences that code for the same CDR3. V is TRBV5-4 and J is TRBJ2-7; 8 bases map to TRBD1. Losses at the gene ends were 0 bases for V and 1 base for J; bases not matched to a gene: 0. This CDR3 region has 14 residues. Looked up from germline, CDR1 is SGHNT and CDR2 is YYREEE (reference sequence). CDR3 protein: CASSLDRGSYEQYF. The CDR3 coding sequence is TGTGCCAGCAGCTTGGACAGGGGGTCCTACGAGCAGTACTTC. The variable domain in full, with the rest retrieved from reference TRBV5-4 and TRBJ2-7, is ETGVTQSPTHLIKTRGQQVTLRCSSQSGHNTVSWYQQALGQGPQFIFQYYREEENGRGNFPPRFSGLQFPNYSSELNVNALELDDSALYLCASSLDRGSYEQYFGPGTRLTVT.

The rearrangement links TRBV25-1 to TRBJ2-3; D possibly corresponds to TRBD1 (6 bases). The V end was cut by 4 bases, the J end by 1 base, with 12 bases between. The CDR3 contains 15 residues. CDR1 MGHDK and CDR2 SYGVNS come from the germline V gene. Here the CDR3 reads CASSGWTAGTDTQYF. Here the CDR3 DNA reads TGTGCCAGCAGTGGTTGGACAGCGGGCACAGATACGCAGTATTTT.